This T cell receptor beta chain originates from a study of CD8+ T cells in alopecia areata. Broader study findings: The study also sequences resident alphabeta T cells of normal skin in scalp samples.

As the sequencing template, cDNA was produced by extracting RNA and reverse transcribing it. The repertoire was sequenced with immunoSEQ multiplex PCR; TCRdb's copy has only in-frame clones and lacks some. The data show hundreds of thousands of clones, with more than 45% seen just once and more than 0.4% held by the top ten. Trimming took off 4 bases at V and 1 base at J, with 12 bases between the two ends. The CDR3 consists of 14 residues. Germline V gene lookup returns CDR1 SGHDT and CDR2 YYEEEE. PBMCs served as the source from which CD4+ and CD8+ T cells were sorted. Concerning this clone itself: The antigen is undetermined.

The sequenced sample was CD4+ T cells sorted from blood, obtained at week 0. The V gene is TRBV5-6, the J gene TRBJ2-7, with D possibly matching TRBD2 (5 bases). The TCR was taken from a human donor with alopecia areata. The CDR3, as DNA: TGTGCCAGCAGCGCAGTGGACTCATCCTACGAGCAGTACTTC. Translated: CASSAVDSSYEQYF.